This T cell receptor (beta chain) was retrieved from a study of T cells expressing NK-cell markers. Study-wide findings and caveats: Among CD8+ T cells from roughly six donors, dominant NKG2C+ clonotypes accounted for roughly 1.0-7.0%.

In regard to this clonotype: No antigen is known for it.

CDR1 SNHLY and CDR2 FYNNEI come from the germline V gene. The CDR3 is made up of 15 amino acids. No DNA is given; TCRdb re-called the 5' RACE reads and lists each CDR3 protein once. Its clone listing holds under 600,000 distinct CDR3 sequences. This sequence was found in a woman aged 50 to 60 in good health. The sequencing input was blood T cells: a sorted CD56 or NKG2C T cell subset, CD4+ or CD8+ T cells, or bulk PBMC T cells (not recorded which). This sequence joins TRBV2 and TRBJ2-7. The CDR3 loop reads CASSGDGQELVKQYF.